What follows are 2 T cell receptor beta chains derived from one specimen sequenced in a study of cytomegalovirus exposure and HLA in healthy donors. The primer mix had 60 Vbeta and 13 Jbeta primers. Clones were read by immunoSEQ multiplex PCR, and TCRdb kept only the in-frame ones, dropping some. The sample yields roughly 92,000 clones, around 81% seen once. The material sequenced was PBMCs. The receptor set was obtained from a woman aged 70-85 years in good health and CMV-seropositive.

The rearrangement links TRBV6-5 to TRBJ2-5; 8 bases align to TRBD2. The trim removed 2 bases at V and 5 bases at J, leaving 10 bases unmatched. Germline V lookup: CDR1 MNHEY, CDR2 SVGAGI. The CDR3 sequence is 16 residues long. The CDR3 reads CASSYNSGKPGETQYF. The CDR3 coding sequence is TGTGCCAGCAGTTACAATAGCGGGAAACCTGGGGAGACCCAGTACTTC.

This clone was counted only a few times. The genes are TRBV7-9 and TRBJ1-1, with TRBD1 matching 7 bases. Germline V gene sequence: CDR1 SEHNR, CDR2 FQNEAQ (reference sequence). The length of the CDR3 is 14 residues. With 5 bases clipped from V and 2 bases from J, the junction kept 5 bases outside the gene matches. DNA for the CDR3: TGTGCCAGCAGCCGCCGGGACAGCAACACTGAAGCTTTCTTT. Its protein product is CASSRRDSNTEAFF.